A single sample is the source of the 15 T cell receptor beta chains below, sequenced in a study of T cells in Graves' hyperthyroidism and ophthalmopathy. Amplification targeted TCR beta CDR3 regions from RNA transcripts. HTBI primers were used for first-round RT-PCR of the TCR CDR3. Each CDR3 protein gets one entry after TCRdb re-called the multiplex PCR reads with MiXCR. The sample has about 640,000 distinct CDR3 sequences, less than 25% seen once. Sample: blood. The receptors were sampled from a young man with Graves' ophthalmopathy.

The chain joins TRBV30 to TRBJ1-1; D not certain. CDR1 and CDR2 (germline): GTSNPN, SVGIG (reference sequence). Between the trimmed V and J ends, which lost 3 bases and 1 base, there was a span of 12 bases. The CDR3 length is 14 residues. CDR3: CAWSSRLGNTEAFF. The CDR3 nucleotides read TGTGCCTGGAGCTCACGACTTGGGAACACTGAAGCTTTCTTT.

This clonotype has a count of ten or more. This sequence joins TRBV12-3 or TRBV12-4 and TRBJ2-3, with D tentatively TRBD2 (7 bases). This CDR3 comprises 15 residues. V was cut by 5 bases and J by 3 bases, with 15 bases left in between. The DNA of the CDR3 is TGTGCCAGCAGTGGGAGGGGGAGTCGGACAGATACGCAGTATTTT. Translation: CASSGRGSRTDTQYF.

This clonotype was observed at least ten times. The chain couples TRBV12-3 or TRBV12-4 to TRBJ2-3; 10 positions match TRBD2. The CDR3 sequence is 16 residues long. J lost 2 bases, V lost 6 bases, and 8 bases had no gene match. This chain's CDR3 is CASSPGAGGPTDTQYF. DNA of the CDR3: TGTGCCAGCAGCCCCGGAGCGGGAGGGCCCACAGATACGCAGTATTTT.

This clonotype was picked up a small number of times. The chain carries TRBV6-1 and TRBJ1-1, with unresolved D. The germline CDR1 and CDR2 sequences are MNHNS and SASEGT. This CDR3 comprises 17 residues. Trimming stripped 5 bases from V and 0 bases from J, with 19 bases between. The CDR3 DNA reads TGTGCCAGCAGTCTCAGCTCAACCAGGCGATTGAACACTGAAGCTTTCTTT. It translates to CASSLSSTRRLNTEAFF.

This clonotype appeared a few times. The genes are TRBV3-1 and TRBJ2-7; 9 nucleotides match TRBD2. Germline-derived CDR1 and CDR2 are LGHDT and YNNKEL (reference sequence). The V and J ends lost 4 bases and 5 bases, in that order; junction bases with no gene match: 9. There are 15 residues in the CDR3. CDR3 region: CASSLPGTSMNEQYF. Here the CDR3 DNA reads TGTGCCAGCAGCCTACCCGGGACTAGCATGAACGAGCAGTACTTC.

The chain joins TRBV5-1 to TRBJ1-1, with 11 positions matching TRBD1. Trimming cost V 6 bases and J 3 bases; bases outside gene matches: 7. This CDR3 has 15 amino acids. CDR1 is SGHRS and CDR2 is YFSETQ in the germline V gene. CDR3 amino acids: CASIGQGALDTEAFF. The DNA for the CDR3 is TGCGCCAGCATTGGACAGGGGGCATTGGACACTGAAGCTTTCTTT.

V is TRBV7-3 and J is TRBJ2-2; D is ambiguous. The CDR3 runs to 14 residues. Germline lookup yields CDR1 SGHTA and CDR2 FQGTGA. Trimming cost V 2 bases and J 4 bases, with 8 bases left between them. The CDR3 DNA follows: TGTGCCAGCAGCTTAGAAAGTGGCACCGGGGAGCTGTTTTTT. Amino acids: CASSLESGTGELFF.

Points on this clonotype: A much larger clone lies one base from this, so it may be a read error. The chain joins TRBV12-3 or TRBV12-4 to TRBJ2-5, with a tentative D call TRBD2 (7 bases). The CDR3 loop spans 16 amino acids. The CDR3, as DNA: TGTGCCAGCAGTTATGCCCCAGGGGAGGGCCAAAAGACCCAGTACTTC. Its protein is CASSYAPGEGQKTQYF.

The chain joins TRBV18 to TRBJ1-5, with unresolved D. Trimming left V 2 bases short and J 7 bases short, with 12 bases between. In germline, CDR1 is KGHSH, CDR2 LQKENI. This CDR3 contains 14 residues. Here the CDR3 DNA reads TGTGCCAGCTCACCAATTAGGAGTGGGCAGCCCCAGCATTTT. It specifies CASSPIRSGQPQHF.

V gene TRBV6-2 or TRBV6-3 combines with J gene TRBJ1-1, with D unclear. V was cut by 2 bases and J by 0 bases, with 7 bases left in between. Germline assignment: CDR1 MNHEY and CDR2 SVGEGT. The CDR3 consists of 14 residues. The CDR3 DNA sequence: TGTGCCAGCAGTTACGGGGAAATGAACACTGAAGCTTTCTTT. As protein: CASSYGEMNTEAFF.

With regard to this clonotype: The conserved phenylalanine or tryptophan normally closing the CDR3 is absent here, so this likely arose from a read error. The V and J genes are TRBV6-2 or TRBV6-3 and TRBJ1-5; D is undetermined. This CDR3 spans 13 amino acids. V shed 2 bases and J shed 6 bases, with 8 bases lying between them. CDR1 is MNHEY and CDR2 is SVGEGT in the germline V gene. The CDR3 DNA reads as TGTGCCAGCAGTTACACAGATCGTCAGCCCCAGCATCTT. Protein: CASSYTDRQPQHL.

This chain links TRBV6-6 with TRBJ1-5; D gene uncertain. The V end lost 0 bases, the J end lost 5 bases, and 11 bases lay between the germline ends. Germline loops: CDR1 MNHNY, CDR2 SVGAGI (reference sequence). The CDR3 length is 15 residues. The CDR3 spells CASSYSRRVDQPQHF. The CDR3 DNA is TGTGCCAGCAGTTACTCGAGACGGGTCGATCAGCCCCAGCATTTT.

The CDR3 region is CASSKRLVNQPQHF. The CDR3 nucleotides read TGTGCCAGCAGTAAGAGGTTGGTCAATCAGCCCCAGCATTTT. This chain links TRBV6-1 with TRBJ1-5; the D is unclear. This CDR3 contains 14 residues. Looked up from germline, CDR1 is MNHNS and CDR2 is SASEGT. V was cut by 5 bases and J by 3 bases, with 11 bases left in between.

V gene TRBV11-2 combines with J gene TRBJ2-2, with D maybe TRBD2 (5 bases). Germline CDR1 SGHAT, CDR2 FQNNGV. V was cut by 6 bases and J by 1 base, with 12 bases left in between. The CDR3 is 15 amino acids. CDR3 in amino acids: CASSPRLKNTGELFF. The CDR3 DNA reads TGTGCCAGCAGTCCAAGACTAAAGAACACCGGGGAGCTGTTTTTT.

This clonotype was counted ten times or more. The V and J genes are TRBV7-2 and TRBJ2-7, with 10 positions matching TRBD1. This CDR3 is 14 amino acids long. Losses at the gene ends were 4 bases for V and 7 bases for J; bases not matched to a gene: 7. Germline CDR1 is SGHTA and CDR2 is FQGNSA. As DNA, the CDR3 is TGTGCCAGCAGCTCCTGGACAGGGGGGCTAGAGCAGTACTTC. Translation gives CASSSWTGGLEQYF.